This is a list of T cell receptor beta chains from one sample in a study of T cell responses to AZD1222 COVID-19 vaccine. Profiling relied on immunoSEQ multiplex PCR, and the TCRdb table lists in-frame clones only, not all of them. The top ten clones hold 5.1% of a sample with 120,000 to 150,000 clones, 89% of them seen once. This specimen was peripheral blood, taken on day 0 of AZD1222 vaccination. The origin of the receptors is an adult in good health. The CDR3 runs from the conserved cysteine through the conserved F or W. Each record gives: D gene, clone size, V gene, J gene, CDR3 DNA, CDR3 protein. A D gene is named only where the DNA matches it firmly. For some rows the clone size is stated as once, few or many, or as a class when expanded; others skip it.

D: -; size: -; V: TRBV7-2; J: TRBJ1-1; DNA: TGTGCCAGCAGCTTAGCGCCAGGGGCGGGCACTGAAGCTTTCTTT; CDR3: CASSLAPGAGTEAFF
D: TRBD1; size: few; V: TRBV5-5; J: TRBJ1-2; DNA: TGTGCCAGCAGCCCACAGACAGGGGATTATGGCTACACCTTC; CDR3: CASSPQTGDYGYTF
D: -; size: -; V: TRBV5-4; J: TRBJ1-1; DNA: TGTGCCAGCAGCTTGGCCGGGAGGACAACGAACACTGAAGCTTTCTTT; CDR3: CASSLAGRTTNTEAFF
D: TRBD1; size: -; V: TRBV3-1/TRBV3-2; J: TRBJ2-1; DNA: TGTGCCAGCAGAAAGACAGGGATTGGCGCAAGCTCCTACAATGAGCAGTTCTTC; CDR3: CASRKTGIGASSYNEQFF
D: -; size: once; V: TRBV28; J: TRBJ2-3; DNA: TGTGCCAGCCGTCCAGAAGTTTATTCCTATGGCACAGATACGCAGTATTTT; CDR3: CASRPEVYSYGTDTQYF
D: -; size: -; V: TRBV28; J: TRBJ1-3; DNA: TGTGCCAGCAGTTTGTTGGTGGCAGGAAACACCATATATTTT; CDR3: CASSLLVAGNTIYF
D: TRBD2; size: -; V: TRBV6-2/TRBV6-3; J: TRBJ2-1; DNA: TGTGCCAGCAGTTACAAAGCGGGAGGAGTGAATGAGCAGTTCTTC; CDR3: CASSYKAGGVNEQFF
D: TRBD2; size: -; V: TRBV6-2/TRBV6-3; J: TRBJ2-7; DNA: TGTGCCAGCAGTTACATTCTAGCGGCCACCTACGAGCAGTACTTC; CDR3: CASSYILAATYEQYF
D: TRBD1; size: -; V: TRBV7-9; J: TRBJ1-2; DNA: TGTGCCAGCAGCGTGCAGGGGGTGTATGGCTACACCTTC; CDR3: CASSVQGVYGYTF
D: -; size: once; V: TRBV6-2/TRBV6-3; J: TRBJ1-5; DNA: TGTGCCAGCAGTTACGTGGGGTCGGGGCAGCCCCAGCATTTT; CDR3: CASSYVGSGQPQHF
D: -; size: -; V: TRBV19; J: TRBJ2-7; DNA: TGTGCCAGTAGTTCCTCCTACGAGCAGTACTTC; CDR3: CASSSSYEQYF
D: -; size: -; V: TRBV18; J: TRBJ1-5; DNA: TGTGCCAGCTCACCGGCAGGGCCCGGGGCCCAGCATTTT; CDR3: CASSPAGPGAQHF
D: TRBD2; size: -; V: TRBV5-6; J: TRBJ2-7; DNA: TGTGCCAGCAGCTGGGGGACTACCCGGTGGTCCTACGAGCAGTACTTC; CDR3: CASSWGTTRWSYEQYF
D: -; size: -; V: TRBV19; J: TRBJ2-1; DNA: TGTGCCAGTAGTATAGGGCGGGCTTCCTACAATGAGCAGTTCTTC; CDR3: CASSIGRASYNEQFF
D: TRBD1; size: -; V: TRBV28; J: TRBJ1-1; DNA: TGTGCCAGCAGTCAGGGGGGGATAGGCACTGAAGCTTTCTTT; CDR3: CASSQGGIGTEAFF
D: -; size: -; V: TRBV7-9; J: TRBJ2-3; DNA: TGTGCCAGCAGCTCTGTGACAGATACGCAGTATTTT; CDR3: CASSSVTDTQYF
D: -; size: few; V: TRBV7-6; J: TRBJ2-7; DNA: TGTGCCAGCAGCCCGGGACCAAACTACGAGCAGTACTTC; CDR3: CASSPGPNYEQYF
D: -; size: -; V: TRBV24-1; J: TRBJ1-2; DNA: TGTGCCACCAGTGAAGGCTTGGTTAACTATGGCTACACCTTC; CDR3: CATSEGLVNYGYTF
D: -; size: -; V: TRBV7-8; J: TRBJ1-5; DNA: TGTGCCAGCAGCTCGACTCGATCCGGTCTCGGCAATCAGCCCCAGCATTTT; CDR3: CASSSTRSGLGNQPQHF
D: -; size: -; V: TRBV2; J: TRBJ2-5; DNA: TGTGCCAGCAGTGAAGTACCTGTCCAAGAGACCCAGTACTTC; CDR3: CASSEVPVQETQYF
D: TRBD2; size: -; V: TRBV28; J: TRBJ2-1; DNA: TGTGCCAGCAGGTTAGCGGGAGGGGGCAATGAGCAGTTCTTC; CDR3: CASRLAGGGNEQFF
D: -; size: -; V: TRBV4-1; J: TRBJ2-7; DNA: TGCGCCAGCAGCCCGATGGGGACCAACCTGGAGCAGTACTTC; CDR3: CASSPMGTNLEQYF
D: TRBD1; size: -; V: TRBV19; J: TRBJ1-2; DNA: TGTGCCAGTACCTTAGACCAGGGGGCTCTTGGCTACACCTTC; CDR3: CASTLDQGALGYTF
D: -; size: -; V: TRBV11-2; J: TRBJ1-5; DNA: TGTGCCAGCAGCCCTAATTACAATCAGCCCCAGCATTTT; CDR3: CASSPNYNQPQHF
D: TRBD2; size: -; V: TRBV5-1; J: TRBJ2-5; DNA: TGCGCCAGCAGCTTGGCCGGGATAGCGGGAGGCGTGGAGACCCAGTACTTC; CDR3: CASSLAGIAGGVETQYF
D: TRBD2; size: -; V: TRBV19; J: TRBJ2-1; DNA: TGTGCCAGTAGCCCAAAGTCGTGGGCTAGCGGGATGGTCTACAATGAGCAGTTCTTC; CDR3: CASSPKSWASGMVYNEQFF
D: TRBD2; size: -; V: TRBV5-1; J: TRBJ2-5; DNA: TGCGCCAGCAGCTTGACCGGGACTAGCGGGGGGGCCAGGACCCAGTACTTC; CDR3: CASSLTGTSGGARTQYF
D: -; size: -; V: TRBV3-1/TRBV3-2; J: TRBJ1-3; DNA: TGTGCCAGCAGCCAAGATGTAGTGCGTGGAAACACCATATATTTT; CDR3: CASSQDVVRGNTIYF
D: -; size: -; V: TRBV12-3/TRBV12-4; J: TRBJ2-3; DNA: TGTGCCAGCAGTTCCAGGGCGGCAGATACGCAGTATTTT; CDR3: CASSSRAADTQYF
D: -; size: -; V: TRBV15; J: TRBJ1-4; DNA: TGTGCCACCAGCAGAGCCCAGGGTAGTGGGGAAGAAAAACTGTTTTTT; CDR3: CATSRAQGSGEEKLFF
D: TRBD2; size: -; V: TRBV7-9; J: TRBJ2-7; DNA: TGTGCCAGCAGCCCCCATAGCGGGAGATCGAACGAGCAGTACTTC; CDR3: CASSPHSGRSNEQYF
D: -; size: -; V: TRBV12-3/TRBV12-4; J: TRBJ1-6; DNA: TGTGCCAGCAGTTTAGGACATTCACCCCTCCACTTT; CDR3: CASSLGHSPLHF
D: -; size: -; V: TRBV7-8; J: TRBJ1-5; DNA: TGTGCCAGCAGCTTAGGGTCAGGCGGCAATCAGCCCCAGCATTTT; CDR3: CASSLGSGGNQPQHF
D: TRBD1; size: -; V: TRBV2; J: TRBJ2-5; DNA: TGTGCCAGCACTTACTCCAGGGGGCGAGAGACCCAGTACTTC; CDR3: CASTYSRGRETQYF
D: TRBD1; size: -; V: TRBV6-2/TRBV6-3; J: TRBJ1-5; DNA: TGTGCCAGCAGTACCCGGACAGGGGTTATGCAGCCCCAGCATTTT; CDR3: CASSTRTGVMQPQHF
D: -; size: once; V: TRBV24-1; J: TRBJ2-2; DNA: TGTGCCACCAGTGATCATCTAAGGATCTGGGGGACCGGGGAGCTGTTTTTT; CDR3: CATSDHLRIWGTGELFF
D: -; size: -; V: TRBV28; J: TRBJ1-2; DNA: TGTGCCAGCAGTCGATGGGGAACTAACTATGGCTACACCTTC; CDR3: CASSRWGTNYGYTF
D: TRBD2; size: -; V: TRBV18; J: TRBJ2-3; DNA: TGTGCCAGCTCACCCGGACTAGCGGGCTCAGATACGCAGTATTTT; CDR3: CASSPGLAGSDTQYF
D: -; size: -; V: TRBV7-9; J: TRBJ1-1; DNA: TGTGCCAGCAGCTTAGTGGGAGGTTTGGACGGATTGAACACTGAAGCTTTCTTT; CDR3: CASSLVGGLDGLNTEAFF
D: -; size: -; V: TRBV19; J: TRBJ1-1; DNA: TGTGCCAGTAGTATAGCCCCGGGGATGAACACTGAAGCTTTCTTT; CDR3: CASSIAPGMNTEAFF
D: -; size: few; V: TRBV4-2; J: TRBJ2-2; DNA: TGTGCCAGCAGCCAAGAAGGGCCAGGGGCCGCCGGGGAGCTGTTTTTT; CDR3: CASSQEGPGAAGELFF
D: TRBD1; size: -; V: TRBV29-1; J: TRBJ1-1; DNA: TGCAGCGACATGTCGGGACAGGACACTGAAGCTTTCTTT; CDR3: CSDMSGQDTEAFF
D: -; size: -; V: TRBV28; J: TRBJ2-2; DNA: TGTGCCAGCAGGAGAAACACCGGGGAGCTGTTTTTT; CDR3: CASRRNTGELFF
D: -; size: -; V: TRBV3-1/TRBV3-2; J: TRBJ1-1; DNA: TGTGCCAGCAGCCAAGGTAGGGGCGCGGAAGCTTTCTTT; CDR3: CASSQGRGAEAFF
D: -; size: -; V: TRBV24-1; J: TRBJ2-7; DNA: TGTGCCACCAGTGATCTGGGGGCTCCGGACTGCGTGCACGAGCAGTACTTC; CDR3: CATSDLGAPDCVHEQYF
D: TRBD1; size: -; V: TRBV28; J: TRBJ1-2; DNA: TGTGCCAGCAGGAAGAGACAGGGGGCGATAGCTGGCTACACCTTC; CDR3: CASRKRQGAIAGYTF
D: TRBD1; size: -; V: TRBV12-3/TRBV12-4; J: TRBJ1-6; DNA: TGTGCCAGCAGTCGTACAGGGGAATCACCCCTCCACTTT; CDR3: CASSRTGESPLHF
D: -; size: -; V: TRBV7-2; J: TRBJ2-7; DNA: TGTGCCAGCAGCTTAGACCGCCAGTCCTACGAGCAGTACTTC; CDR3: CASSLDRQSYEQYF
D: -; size: -; V: TRBV4-2; J: TRBJ1-5; DNA: TGTGCCAGCAGCCAAGGGAATAGCAATCAGCCCCAGCATTTT; CDR3: CASSQGNSNQPQHF
D: TRBD1; size: -; V: TRBV3-1/TRBV3-2; J: TRBJ1-3; DNA: TGTGCCAGCAGCTCCAGACAGGGGTCTTCTGGAAACACCATATATTTT; CDR3: CASSSRQGSSGNTIYF
D: TRBD1; size: -; V: TRBV11-2; J: TRBJ1-1; DNA: TGTGCCAGCAGCTATACAATGGGACAGGGGGCTGGTACTGAAGCTTTCTTT; CDR3: CASSYTMGQGAGTEAFF
D: -; size: -; V: TRBV18; J: TRBJ2-5; DNA: TGTGCCAGCTCACCACCAAAGGGTGGGGGAGAGACCCAGTACTTC; CDR3: CASSPPKGGGETQYF
D: -; size: -; V: TRBV12-3/TRBV12-4; J: TRBJ2-1; DNA: TGTGCCAGCAGAATAAACTACAATGAGCAGTTCTTC; CDR3: CASRINYNEQFF
D: -; size: -; V: TRBV5-1; J: TRBJ1-6; DNA: TGCGCCAGCAGCTATGGTAGAGGGGTCAATTCACCCCTCCACTTT; CDR3: CASSYGRGVNSPLHF
D: -; size: -; V: TRBV27; J: TRBJ2-7; DNA: TGTGCCAGCATGGCTGGCTGGGAGCAGTACTTC; CDR3: CASMAGWEQYF
D: TRBD2; size: -; V: TRBV11-3; J: TRBJ2-7; DNA: TGTGCCAGCAGCCTCGGTTGGGAGGGTGGCGAGCAGTACTTC; CDR3: CASSLGWEGGEQYF
D: TRBD2; size: once; V: TRBV5-1; J: TRBJ2-1; DNA: TGCGCCAGCAGCAGCCTTGGGACTAGCGAGAACAATGAGCAGTTCTTC; CDR3: CASSSLGTSENNEQFF
D: -; size: -; V: TRBV29-1; J: TRBJ1-2; DNA: TGCAGCGTTGTTCCACAGGCGAGCTATGGCTACACCTTC; CDR3: CSVVPQASYGYTF
D: -; size: -; V: TRBV11-2; J: TRBJ2-7; DNA: TGTGCCAGTTTGCCCGGGACGGGATACTACGAGCAGTACTTC; CDR3: CASLPGTGYYEQYF